This note documents a single T cell receptor (beta chain) sequence. The target antigen is unknown. The record originates from a study of CD4 T cells in relation to SARS-CoV-2 and coronaviruses. The study, taken as a whole, reports: In roughly 60% of donors, memory CD4+ clonotypes crossrecognized SARS-CoV-2 and at least one common cold coronavirus spike. This crossreactivity analysis covered spike protein alone, no other viral proteins.

The V segment lost 5 bases and the J segment 5 bases; nucleotides outside the gene matches: 2. This CDR3 has 14 amino acids. The germline CDR1 and CDR2 sequences are SEHNR and FQNEAQ (reference sequence). Unexposed donor CD4+ T cells date from 2011-2018, before the COVID-19 pandemic. The cells were cultured for approximately ten days before CD4+ T cells were isolated. Testing used SARS-CoV-2 S/N and four cold-coronavirus spikes on unexposed-donor CD4+ T cells, cells permitting. Sequenced by immunoSEQ multiplex PCR; TCRdb stores in-frame clones only, minus some. The data hold roughly 25,000 clones, with 70% to 75% observed a single time.

The sequence was collected from a human donor in good health. The genes are TRBV7-9 and TRBJ2-7; TRBD2 aligns across 14 bases. The specimen sequenced was CD4+ T cells from PBMCs, cultured in vitro. The CDR3 is CASSPGLAGDEQYF. Here the CDR3 DNA reads TGTGCCAGCAGCCCGGGACTAGCGGGAGACGAGCAGTACTTC.